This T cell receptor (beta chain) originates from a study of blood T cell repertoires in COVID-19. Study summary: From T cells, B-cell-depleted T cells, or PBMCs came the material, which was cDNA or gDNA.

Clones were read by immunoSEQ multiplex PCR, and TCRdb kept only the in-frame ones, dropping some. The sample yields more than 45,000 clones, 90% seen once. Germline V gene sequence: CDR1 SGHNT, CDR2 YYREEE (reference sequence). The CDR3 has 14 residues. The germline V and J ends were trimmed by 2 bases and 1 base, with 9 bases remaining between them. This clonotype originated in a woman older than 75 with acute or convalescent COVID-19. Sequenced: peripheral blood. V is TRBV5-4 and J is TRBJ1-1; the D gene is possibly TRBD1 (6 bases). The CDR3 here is CASSFGQKNTEAFF. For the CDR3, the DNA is TGTGCCAGCAGCTTCGGACAGAAGAACACTGAAGCTTTCTTT.